This T cell receptor beta chain originates from a study of beta chain features in type 1 diabetes. Looking at the study overall: Researchers looked at roughly 110 million sorted cells across all samples. Overall study results and limits: The analysis here could not establish whether HLA type shapes TCRB rearrangement. Among all four CD4+ subsets, Type 1 diabetes patients had TCRB CDR3s that were moderately but significantly shorter.

This clone was observed a handful of times. Its target is not known. The CDR3 covers 13 residues. Trimming shortened V by 2 bases and J by 4 bases, and 8 bases separated the two germline ends. The germline CDR1 and CDR2 sequences are SGHTA and FQGTGA. Each of the CD4+ naive, central memory, regulatory and stem cell-like memory populations was sorted via CD45RO/CCR7/CD25/CD127/CD95/CD27. cDNA synthesis used the whole RNA isolate, giving expressed TCRB sequences. For naive, central memory and regulatory T cell samples, reads averaged roughly 3.7 million. TCRdb's copy holds only in-frame clones and misses some; the assay was immunoSEQ multiplex PCR. The sample has about 650,000 clones, under 15% seen once.

The origin of this receptor is a man younger than 40 with type 1 diabetes. Input material: naive CD4+ T cells from blood. This chain joins TRBV7-3 and TRBJ1-1; no definite D call. The CDR3 coding sequence is TGTGCCAGCAGCTTATTGGTGGGCACTGAAGCTTTCTTT. Protein: CASSLLVGTEAFF.